The 14 T cell receptor beta chains below all came from one sample that was sequenced in a study of blood T cell repertoires in COVID-19. Clones were sequenced by immunoSEQ multiplex PCR, and TCRdb holds only the in-frame ones, with some missing. The table includes hundreds of thousands of clones, 83% detected once. Sequences were obtained from peripheral blood. The receptors here all came from a woman aged 25-40 years with COVID-19, enrolled during active disease.

V is TRBV28 and J is TRBJ1-2; 8 bases are shared with TRBD1. Germline values: CDR1 MDHEN, CDR2 SYDVKM. The CDR3 is 14 amino acids. With V trimmed by 1 base and J by 3 bases, 1 base remained unmatched. The CDR3 DNA sequence: TGTGCCAGCAGTTTATCAGGGGGCGACTATGGCTACACCTTC. It codes for CASSLSGGDYGYTF.

The rearrangement links TRBV7-2 to TRBJ1-3; D unresolved. The CDR3 totals 15 residues. Germline V gene sequence: CDR1 SGHTA, CDR2 FQGNSA. Trimming took off 6 bases at V and 2 bases at J, with 14 bases between the two ends. The CDR3 coding sequence is TGTGCCAGCAGTCTCCAGGTCTCCCCTGGAAACACCATATATTTT. This encodes CASSLQVSPGNTIYF.

This chain uses TRBV7-9 with TRBJ2-3; D perhaps matches TRBD2 (5 bases). Trimming took 3 bases from V and 0 from J, leaving 13 bases between them. CDR3 length: 16 residues. The germline V gene encodes CDR1 SEHNR and CDR2 FQNEAQ (reference sequence). CDR3 in DNA: TGTGCCAGCAGCTTGAGCCGGCGGACTAGCACAGATACGCAGTATTTT. Translating it yields CASSLSRRTSTDTQYF.

The V gene is TRBV24-1, the J gene TRBJ1-2, with 10 positions matching TRBD1. This CDR3 spans 14 amino acids. Trimming at V came to 6 bases and at J to 7 bases, leaving 7 bases not matched to a gene. CDR1 and CDR2 from the germline V gene are KGHDR and SFDVKD. The CDR3 DNA reads TGTGCCACCAGTTTGACAGGGGGCGACTCTGGCTACACCTTC. Protein product: CATSLTGGDSGYTF.

V and J are TRBV19 and TRBJ2-5, with 14 bases aligning to TRBD2. The V segment lost 11 bases and the J segment 2 bases; nucleotides outside the gene matches: 7. The germline V gene encodes CDR1 LNHDA and CDR2 SQIVND (reference sequence). The CDR3 is made up of 15 amino acids. In DNA form, the CDR3 reads TGTGCCTGCCGCGGGACTAGCGGGAGACAAGAGACCCAGTACTTC. Its protein product is CACRGTSGRQETQYF. Drawing the rest from reference TRBV19 and TRBJ2-5, the complete variable domain is DGGITQSPKYLFRKEGQNVTLSCEQNLNHDAMYWYRQDPGQGLRLIYYSQIVNDFQKGDIAEGYSVSREKKESFPLTVTSAQKNPTAFYLCACRGTSGRQETQYFGPGTRLLVL.

The chain links TRBV2 to TRBJ2-3; TRBD1 might be the D (6 bases). CDR1 is SNHLY and CDR2 is FYNNEI in the germline V gene. V lost 10 bases to trimming and J lost 2 bases, with 19 bases between them. The CDR3 is made up of 15 amino acids. CDR3 bases: TGTGCCACCCACTACAGGGCTTTCTCCACAGATACGCAGTATTTT. This translates into CATHYRAFSTDTQYF.

This chain links TRBV11-1 with TRBJ2-7; 9 bases align to TRBD2. Losses at the gene ends were 1 base for V and 2 bases for J; bases not matched to a gene: 0. The germline gives CDR1 SGHAT, CDR2 FQDESV (reference sequence). The CDR3 runs to 14 residues. CDR3 nucleotides: TGTGCCAGCAGCTTAGGACTAGCGGCCTACGAGCAGTACTTC. Translated: CASSLGLAAYEQYF. The full variable domain, rest sourced from reference TRBV11-1 and TRBJ2-7, is EAEVAQSPRYKITEKSQAVAFWCDPISGHATLYWYRQILGQGPELLVQFQDESVVDDSQLPKDRFSAERLKGVDSTLKIQPAELGDSAMYLCASSLGLAAYEQYFGPGTRLTVT.

J is TRBJ2-4 and V is TRBV29-1; 9 bases match TRBD1. There are 15 residues in the CDR3. Germline loops: CDR1 SQVTM, CDR2 ANQGSEA. V gave up 5 bases and J gave up 5 bases; unmatched junction bases: 10. This chain's CDR3 is CSVRGYRGHENIQYF. Written as DNA, the CDR3 is TGCAGCGTTCGCGGGTACAGGGGGCACGAAAACATTCAGTACTTC.

The chain couples TRBV27 to TRBJ2-7; weak D call: TRBD2 (5 bases). This CDR3 spans 14 amino acids. The germline gives CDR1 MNHEY, CDR2 SMNVEV (reference sequence). The V and J ends lost 4 bases and 2 bases respectively, with 12 bases between them. The CDR3 bases are TGTGCCAGCAGTTACTCCGGGAACCCCTACGAGCAGTACTTC. Its translation: CASSYSGNPYEQYF.

This clone was counted once. The chain is built from TRBV7-3 and TRBJ2-3, with D possibly TRBD2 on 6 matching bases. Germline assignment: CDR1 SGHTA and CDR2 FQGTGA. The CDR3 extends over 17 amino acids. With 6 bases removed from V and 2 bases from J, the gap between germline ends came to 21 bases. In nucleotides, the CDR3 is TGTGCCAGCAGTCCCCGAGGGACTCGCGGTTACACAGATACGCAGTATTTT. Translation gives CASSPRGTRGYTDTQYF.

This clone occurred a few times. Here the CDR3 reads CASSLGPLREQYF. The CDR3 region has the DNA TGTGCCAGCAGCTTGGGACCTCTGAGGGAGCAGTACTTC. The rearrangement uses TRBV5-6 and TRBJ2-7; unclear D gene. The CDR3 runs 13 residues. Germline loops: CDR1 SGHDT, CDR2 YYEEEE. Trimming removed 0 bases from V and 7 bases from J, with 11 bases in between.

The V and J genes are TRBV28 and TRBJ2-7; 7 nucleotides align to TRBD2. This CDR3 comprises 17 residues. Trimming at V came to 5 bases and at J to 3 bases, leaving 16 bases not matched to a gene. Germline CDR1 MDHEN, CDR2 SYDVKM. The CDR3 DNA reads TGTGCCAGCAGTCTTTCCGGGGGGACTCATATTCACTACGAGCAGTACTTC. Its protein is CASSLSGGTHIHYEQYF.

The chain has TRBV19 and TRBJ2-2; 7 positions match TRBD2. The CDR3 totals 15 residues. J lost 10 bases, V lost 4 bases, and 12 bases had no gene match. Germline CDR1 LNHDA, CDR2 SQIVND (reference sequence). The CDR3 loop reads CASSKVGGLPAELFF. The CDR3 nucleotides read TGTGCCAGTAGTAAGGTGGGAGGGCTGCCAGCGGAGCTGTTTTTT.

This clone has a handful of counts. The chain employs TRBV6-1 and TRBJ2-7, with a weak D call TRBD2 (6 bases). Germline V gives CDR1 MNHNS, CDR2 SASEGT. Between the trimmed V and J ends, which lost 0 bases and 10 bases, there was a span of 25 bases. CDR3 size: 17 residues. The CDR3 spells CASSEAASTYLSGEQYF. The CDR3, as DNA: TGTGCCAGCAGTGAAGCGGCGTCAACTTACCTTAGCGGAGAACAGTACTTC.